A single sample is the source of the 5 T cell receptor beta chains below, sequenced in a study of T-cell memory formation after mild COVID-19. TCRdb reprocessed the 5' RACE reads via MiXCR and lists one record per CDR3 protein. The sample lists about 260,000 distinct CDR3 sequences, around 15% occurring once. Sample: PBMCs or a T cell subset sorted from them (not recorded which). The receptors stem from a man aged 18-30 years who had mild COVID-19 (a few samples of this study predate the infection). Cell type and time point are not known.

This clonotype has only a few counts. The chain uses TRBV27 and TRBJ2-7; D gene uncertain. V gave up 5 bases and J gave up 3 bases, with 5 bases separating them. Per the germline V gene, CDR1 is MNHEY and CDR2 is SMNVEV (reference sequence). CDR3 length equals 11 residues. CDR3 DNA: TGTGCCAGCAGTAACAACTACGAGCAGTACTTC. This encodes CASSNNYEQYF.

This clonotype was seen only a few times. V and J are TRBV29-1 and TRBJ1-1; D is undetermined. Trimming left V 7 bases short and J 1 base short, with 10 bases between. This CDR3 contains 12 residues. Germline V gene sequence: CDR1 SQVTM, CDR2 ANQGSEA. The DNA of the CDR3 is TGCAGCGCCTCCGTCCCGAACACTGAAGCTTTCTTT. It yields the protein CSASVPNTEAFF.

The chain couples TRBV19 to TRBJ2-1; 12 bases map to TRBD2. With 9 bases clipped from V and 4 bases from J, the junction kept 4 bases outside the gene matches. The germline gives CDR1 LNHDA, CDR2 SQIVND (reference sequence). The CDR3 consists of 14 residues. The CDR3 protein is CASTGLAGYNEQFF. DNA of the CDR3: TGTGCCAGCACAGGACTAGCGGGGTACAATGAGCAGTTCTTC.

V usage is TRBV7-2 and J usage is TRBJ2-3; D gene uncertain. The CDR3 covers 16 residues. V shed 5 bases and J shed 6 bases, with 21 bases lying between them. Germline V gene lookup returns CDR1 SGHTA and CDR2 FQGNSA. DNA for the CDR3: TGTGCCAGCAGCACCCGGGCAGGTCTAGATCCCGATACGCAGTATTTT. Amino acid sequence: CASSTRAGLDPDTQYF.

The chain uses TRBV28 and TRBJ1-2; no firm D call. V was trimmed by 7 bases and J by 4 bases, leaving 16 bases between them. The CDR3 is made up of 14 amino acids. Germline V gene sequence: CDR1 MDHEN, CDR2 SYDVKM. CDR3 sequence (DNA): TGTGCCAGCATGTTAACAGAAGTAGGCTATGGCTACACCTTC. Translated, it gives CASMLTEVGYGYTF.